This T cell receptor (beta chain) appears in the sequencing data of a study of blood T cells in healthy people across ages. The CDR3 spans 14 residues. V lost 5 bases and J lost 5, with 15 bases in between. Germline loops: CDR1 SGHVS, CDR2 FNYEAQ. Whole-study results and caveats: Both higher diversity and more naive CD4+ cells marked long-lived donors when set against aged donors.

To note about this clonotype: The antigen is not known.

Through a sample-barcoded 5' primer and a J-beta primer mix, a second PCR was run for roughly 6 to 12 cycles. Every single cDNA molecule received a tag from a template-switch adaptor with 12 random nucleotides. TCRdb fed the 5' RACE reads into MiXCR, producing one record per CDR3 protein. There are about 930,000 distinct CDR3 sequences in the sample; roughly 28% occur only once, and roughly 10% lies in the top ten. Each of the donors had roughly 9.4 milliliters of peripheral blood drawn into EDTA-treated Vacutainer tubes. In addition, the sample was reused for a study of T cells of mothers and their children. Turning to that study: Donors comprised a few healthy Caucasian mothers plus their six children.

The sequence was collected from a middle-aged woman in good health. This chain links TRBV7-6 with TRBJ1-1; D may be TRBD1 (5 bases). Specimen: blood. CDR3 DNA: TGTGCCAGCAGCGGATTGGGGGTGGCAACTGAAGCTTTCTTT. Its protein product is CASSGLGVATEAFF.